The sequence of this T cell receptor beta chain was determined in a study of radiotherapy plus CTLA-4 blockade in lung cancer. Here immunoSEQ multiplex PCR was the method, and the copy in TCRdb shows in-frame clones only, minus some. The top ten hold around 2.8% of the sample, which has over 85,000 clones, about four fifths seen once. The CDR3 loop spans 13 amino acids. The V gene lost 6 bases and the J gene lost 7 bases, with 10 bases spanning the gap. The V gene's germline CDR1 is MNHEY and CDR2 SVGAGI. The chain combines TRBV6-5 with TRBJ1-6; D is unresolved. The TCR sequence derives from a human donor with non-small cell lung cancer who had a partial response to radiotherapy plus ipilimumab. Some clones in this sample may be carry-over from other donors' samples. The source material was peripheral blood, sampled from a patient treated with radiotherapy plus ipilimumab. CDR3 sequence reads: CASSQTQNSPLHF. The DNA of the CDR3 is TGTGCCAGCAGCCAGACACAAAATTCACCCCTCCACTTT.